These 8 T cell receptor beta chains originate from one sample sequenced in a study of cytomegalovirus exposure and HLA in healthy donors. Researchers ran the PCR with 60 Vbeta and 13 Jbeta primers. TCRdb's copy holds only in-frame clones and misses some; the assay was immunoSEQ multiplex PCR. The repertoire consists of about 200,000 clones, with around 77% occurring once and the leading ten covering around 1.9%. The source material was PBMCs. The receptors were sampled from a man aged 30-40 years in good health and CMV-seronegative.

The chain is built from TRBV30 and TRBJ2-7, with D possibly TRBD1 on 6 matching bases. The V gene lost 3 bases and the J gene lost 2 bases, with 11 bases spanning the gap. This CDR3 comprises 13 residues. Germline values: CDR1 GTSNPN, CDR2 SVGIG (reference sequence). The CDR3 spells CAWSHQGPYEQYF. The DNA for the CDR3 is TGTGCCTGGAGCCACCAGGGGCCCTACGAGCAGTACTTC.

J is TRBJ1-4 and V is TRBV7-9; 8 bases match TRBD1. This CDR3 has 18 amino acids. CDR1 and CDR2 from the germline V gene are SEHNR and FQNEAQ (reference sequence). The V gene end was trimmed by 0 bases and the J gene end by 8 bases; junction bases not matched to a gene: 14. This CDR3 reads CASSLAQGGSFGNEKLFF. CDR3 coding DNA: TGTGCCAGCAGCTTAGCACAGGGGGGATCTTTCGGTAACGAAAAACTGTTTTTT.

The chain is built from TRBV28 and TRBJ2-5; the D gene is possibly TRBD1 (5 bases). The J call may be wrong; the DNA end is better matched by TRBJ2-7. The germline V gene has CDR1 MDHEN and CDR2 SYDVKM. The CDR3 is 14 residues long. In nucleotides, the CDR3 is TGTGCCAGCACCATAGGGCAGGGTGGTTACGAGCAGTACTTC. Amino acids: CASTIGQGGYEQYF.

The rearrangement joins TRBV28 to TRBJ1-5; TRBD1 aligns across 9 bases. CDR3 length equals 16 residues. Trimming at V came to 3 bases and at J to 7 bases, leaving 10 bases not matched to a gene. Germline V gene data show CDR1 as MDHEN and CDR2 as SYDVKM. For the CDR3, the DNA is TGTGCCAGCAGTTTCTTGGGACAGGGCGGGGTGCAGCCCCAGCATTTT. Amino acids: CASSFLGQGGVQPQHF.

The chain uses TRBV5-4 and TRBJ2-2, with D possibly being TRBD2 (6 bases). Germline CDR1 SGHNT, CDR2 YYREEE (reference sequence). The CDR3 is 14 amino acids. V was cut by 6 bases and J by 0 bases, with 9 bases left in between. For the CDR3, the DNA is TGTGCCAGCATTGGAGGGCCGAACACCGGGGAGCTGTTTTTT. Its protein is CASIGGPNTGELFF.

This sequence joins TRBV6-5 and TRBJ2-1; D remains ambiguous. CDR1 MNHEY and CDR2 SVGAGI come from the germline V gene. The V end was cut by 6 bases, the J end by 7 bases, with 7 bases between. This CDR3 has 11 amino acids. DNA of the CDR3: TGTGCCAGCAGCTGGCTGAATGAGCAGTTCTTC. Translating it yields CASSWLNEQFF.

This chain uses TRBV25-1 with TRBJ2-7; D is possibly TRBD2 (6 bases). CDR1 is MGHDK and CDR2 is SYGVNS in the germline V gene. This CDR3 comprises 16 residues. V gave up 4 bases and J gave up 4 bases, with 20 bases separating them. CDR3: CASSGPGWDGTYEQYF. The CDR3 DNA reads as TGTGCCAGCAGTGGACCGGGGTGGGACGGGACTTACGAGCAGTACTTC.

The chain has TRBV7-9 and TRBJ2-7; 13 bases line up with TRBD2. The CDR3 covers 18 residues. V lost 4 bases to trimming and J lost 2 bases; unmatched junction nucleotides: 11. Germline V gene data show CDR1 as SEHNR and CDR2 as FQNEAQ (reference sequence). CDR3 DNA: TGTGCCAGCAGCTCGACCCTCTCGGGACTAGCGGGACCCTACGAGCAGTACTTC. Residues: CASSSTLSGLAGPYEQYF.